This is a list of T cell receptor beta chains from one sample in a study of HIV-infected children after antiretroviral therapy interruption. TCRdb called the 3' RACE reads again in MiXCR, with one record for every CDR3 protein. Counted here are approximately 95,000 distinct CDR3 sequences, about 6.3% occurring once; the ten biggest clones make up 1% to 1.3%. Sequenced here: CD45RA+ CD4+ T cells from PBMCs, pooled from several time points, sampled from a donor given antiretroviral therapy, either interrupted or continuous. The receptor set was obtained from a pool of human donors with HIV. The CDR3 runs from the conserved cysteine through the conserved F or W. The D gene is left open where the match is weak. Clone size is stated in some rows and not others, as once, few, many or a class when expanded.

>TRBV6-5|.|many|TRBJ1-5
CASSYSSGGLNQPQHF
TGTGCCAGCAGTTACTCCTCCGGGGGACTCAATCAGCCCCAGCATTTT
>TRBV6-6|.|few|TRBJ2-5
CASFRTQETQYF
TGTGCCAGCTTTCGGACCCAAGAGACCCAGTACTTC
>TRBV6-2/TRBV6-3|.|many|TRBJ2-7
CASSYSVGQTYEQYF
TGTGCCAGCAGTTACTCGGTAGGACAGACCTACGAGCAGTACTTC
>TRBV5-1|TRBD1|many|TRBJ2-7
CASSRTGDYEQYF
TGCGCCAGCAGCCGGACAGGGGACTACGAGCAGTACTTC
>TRBV19|.|.|TRBJ1-2
CASSATGLYGYTF
TGTGCCAGTAGCGCAACAGGGCTCTATGGCTACACCTTC
>TRBV7-2|TRBD1|few|TRBJ2-7
CASSLAPYGQGVSEQYF
TGTGCCAGCAGCTTAGCGCCATACGGACAGGGGGTGAGCGAGCAGTACTTC
>TRBV7-2|.|many|TRBJ1-3
CASSLQALGNTIYF
TGTGCCAGCAGCCTACAGGCCTTGGGAAACACCATATATTTT
>TRBV30|TRBD2|.|TRBJ2-7
CAWSVRRTSGVGYEQYF
TGTGCCTGGAGTGTAAGACGGACTAGCGGGGTCGGATACGAGCAGTACTTC
>TRBV20-1|.|many|TRBJ2-7
CSARGGLELYEQYF
TGCAGTGCTAGAGGGGGGCTAGAACTCTACGAGCAGTACTTC
>TRBV4-2|TRBD2|many|TRBJ2-3
CASSQGSAGGGTDTQYF
TGTGCCAGCAGCCAAGGTTCTGCGGGAGGTGGCACAGATACGCAGTATTTT
>TRBV3-1|.|many|TRBJ2-5
CASSQEGGKTQYF
TGTGCCAGCAGCCAAGAGGGAGGAAAGACCCAGTACTTC
>TRBV12-3/TRBV12-4|.|many|TRBJ2-3
CASSSLGSSTDTQYF
TGTGCCAGCAGTTCCTTGGGCTCTAGCACAGATACGCAGTATTTT
>TRBV4-2|TRBD2|few|TRBJ2-3
CASSLRLAGGHSTDTQYF
TGTGCCAGCAGCCTTAGACTAGCGGGGGGGCACTCCACAGATACGCAGTATTTT
>TRBV20-1|.|many|TRBJ2-2
CSAPDRTGELFF
TGCAGTGCTCCCGACCGCACCGGGGAGCTGTTTTTT
>TRBV5-1|.|many|TRBJ2-3
CASSSMTPTQYF
TGCGCCAGCAGCTCAATGACTCCAACGCAGTATTTT
>TRBV7-9|TRBD1|.|TRBJ1-4
CASSSGQGSNEKLFF
TGTGCCAGCAGCTCCGGACAGGGAAGTAATGAAAAACTGTTTTTT
>TRBV27|.|few|TRBJ2-7
CASNRVGEGSYEQYF
TGTGCCAGCAACAGGGTGGGCGAGGGTTCCTACGAGCAGTACTTC
>TRBV12-3/TRBV12-4|.|many|TRBJ2-2
CASSFGGAFTGELFF
TGTGCCAGCAGTTTTGGGGGGGCGTTCACCGGGGAGCTGTTTTTT
>TRBV12-3/TRBV12-4|.|many|TRBJ1-2
CASSLGLSNYGYTF
TGTGCCAGCAGCCTGGGCCTGTCTAACTATGGCTACACCTTC
>TRBV7-3|TRBD1|many|TRBJ2-1
CASSTRDRNNEQFF
TGTGCCAGCAGCACCCGGGACAGAAACAATGAGCAGTTCTTC
>TRBV20-1|TRBD1|many|TRBJ2-7
CSARAPGGYEQYF
TGCAGTGCTAGGGCTCCAGGGGGCTACGAGCAGTACTTC
>TRBV12-3/TRBV12-4|.|many|TRBJ2-2
CASSFGQGGTGELFF
TGTGCCAGCAGTTTCGGGCAGGGAGGCACCGGGGAGCTGTTTTTT
>TRBV19|.|many|TRBJ2-7
CASSIGADAYEQYF
TGTGCCAGTAGTATAGGGGCGGACGCCTACGAGCAGTACTTC
>TRBV27|.|.|TRBJ1-2
CDTGTGPYGYTF
TGTGACACGGGAACGGGACCCTATGGCTACACCTTC
>TRBV19|.|many|TRBJ2-1
CASNHKGDEQFF
TGTGCCAGTAACCATAAGGGGGATGAGCAGTTCTTC
>TRBV28|.|many|TRBJ1-6
CASSLIWSHNNSPLHF
TGTGCCAGCAGTTTAATATGGTCTCATAATAATTCACCCCTCCACTTT
>TRBV6-1|.|many|TRBJ2-2
CASSEEDFWAVPNTGELFF
TGTGCCAGCAGTGAAGAGGATTTCTGGGCAGTACCGAACACCGGGGAGCTGTTTTTT
>TRBV5-6|TRBD1|many|TRBJ2-2
CASSSLDRGFSGELFF
TGTGCCAGCAGCTCGCTGGACAGGGGCTTTAGCGGGGAGCTGTTTTTT
>TRBV2|TRBD2|.|TRBJ2-1
CASTSPVAGASYNEQFF
TGTGCCAGCACCTCACCGGTAGCGGGGGCCTCCTACAATGAGCAGTTCTTC
>TRBV19|.|many|TRBJ1-2
CASSDLTGIYGYTF
TGTGCCAGTAGTGACTTAACAGGGATCTATGGCTACACCTTC
>TRBV19|.|few|TRBJ2-1
CASSSSRLNNEQFF
TGTGCCAGTAGTTCATCTAGACTTAACAATGAGCAGTTCTTC
>TRBV19|.|.|TRBJ1-5
CASRTWRNQPQHF
TGTGCCAGCAGGACCTGGCGCAATCAGCCCCAGCATTTT
>TRBV5-5|.|many|TRBJ1-1
CASSLERTEAFF
TGTGCCAGCAGCCTGGAACGCACTGAAGCTTTCTTT
>TRBV5-1|.|many|TRBJ1-1
CASSLEQGRMNTEAFF
TGCGCCAGCAGCTTGGAGCAGGGCCGGATGAACACTGAAGCTTTCTTT
>TRBV28|.|many|TRBJ2-2
CASSLGRQRELFF
TGTGCCAGCAGTCTGGGGCGGCAACGGGAGCTGTTTTTT
>TRBV19|TRBD2|many|TRBJ2-1
CASSTFPSGGAHEQFF
TGTGCCAGTAGTACCTTCCCCAGCGGGGGGGCGCATGAGCAGTTCTTC
>TRBV5-5|.|many|TRBJ1-1
CASSLVQAEAFF
TGTGCCAGCAGCTTGGTTCAGGCTGAAGCTTTCTTT
>TRBV30|.|many|TRBJ1-3
CALGFGGNTIYF
TGTGCCTTAGGGTTCGGAGGAAACACCATATATTTT
>TRBV4-1|TRBD1|many|TRBJ1-1
CASSQGGTGGNTEAFF
TGCGCCAGCAGCCAAGGTGGGACAGGGGGGAACACTGAAGCTTTCTTT
>TRBV7-9|.|many|TRBJ1-5
CASSFLLDQPQHF
TGTGCCAGCAGCTTCCTTCTCGATCAGCCCCAGCATTTT